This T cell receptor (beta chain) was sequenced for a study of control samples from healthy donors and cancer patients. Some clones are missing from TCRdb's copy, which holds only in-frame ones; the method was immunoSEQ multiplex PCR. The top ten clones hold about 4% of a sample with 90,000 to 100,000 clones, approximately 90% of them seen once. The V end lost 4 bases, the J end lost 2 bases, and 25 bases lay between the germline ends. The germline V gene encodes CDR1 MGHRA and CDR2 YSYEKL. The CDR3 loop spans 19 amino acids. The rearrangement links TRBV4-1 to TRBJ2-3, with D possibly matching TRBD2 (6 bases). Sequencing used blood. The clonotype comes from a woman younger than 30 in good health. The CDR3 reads CASSRGGFGGISPTDTQYF. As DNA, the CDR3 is TGCGCCAGCAGCCGAGGAGGATTTGGGGGGATTTCCCCCACAGATACGCAGTATTTT.